The T cell receptor beta chain described here comes from a study of OX40 agonist ivuxolimab in advanced cancers. This clone was picked up one time. Looked up from germline, CDR1 is MGHDK and CDR2 is SYGVNS. With 11 bases removed from V and 7 bases from J, the gap between germline ends came to 12 bases. The CDR3 covers 12 residues. TCRdb's table, derived via immunoSEQ multiplex PCR, lists solely in-frame clones and lacks some. The sample yields 150,000 to 170,000 clones, approximately 94% seen once. J is TRBJ1-6 and V is TRBV25-1; maybe TRBD1 (5 bases). This specimen was CD4+ or CD8+ T cells sorted from blood, taken in a trial of the OX40 agonist ivuxolimab. This TCR came from an adult with an advanced solid tumor such as melanoma, head and neck, liver or kidney cancer. CDR3 bases: TGTGCCTCCCTAGGGGTCAATTCACCCCTCCACTTT. Translation: CASLGVNSPLHF.